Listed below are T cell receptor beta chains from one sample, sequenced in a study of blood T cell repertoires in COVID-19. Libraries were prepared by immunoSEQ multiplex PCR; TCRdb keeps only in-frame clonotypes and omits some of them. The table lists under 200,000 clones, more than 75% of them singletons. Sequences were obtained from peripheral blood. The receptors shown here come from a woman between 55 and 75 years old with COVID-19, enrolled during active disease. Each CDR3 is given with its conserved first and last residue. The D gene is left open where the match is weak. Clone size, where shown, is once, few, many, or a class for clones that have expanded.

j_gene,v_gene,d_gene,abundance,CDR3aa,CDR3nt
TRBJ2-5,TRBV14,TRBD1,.,CASSQGWQGEGETQYF,TGTGCCAGCAGCCAAGGGTGGCAGGGGGAAGGAGAGACCCAGTACTTC
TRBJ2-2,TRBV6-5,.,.,CASSKGSGGTGELFF,TGTGCCAGCAGTAAGGGGTCGGGTGGGACCGGGGAGCTGTTTTTT
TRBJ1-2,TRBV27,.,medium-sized,CASSLEGNYGYTF,TGTGCCAGCAGTTTAGAGGGAAACTATGGCTACACCTTC
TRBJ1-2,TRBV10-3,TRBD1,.,CAISTGTGANGYTF,TGTGCCATCAGTACCGGGACAGGCGCCAATGGCTACACCTTC
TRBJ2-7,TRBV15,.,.,CATSRDMDGWRGYEQYF,TGTGCCACCAGCAGAGACATGGACGGGTGGAGGGGCTACGAGCAGTACTTC
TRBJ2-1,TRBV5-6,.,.,CASSLGPYNEQFF,TGTGCCAGCAGCTTGGGGCCATACAATGAGCAGTTCTTC
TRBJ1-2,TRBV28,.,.,CASSLVVNPGGYTF,TGTGCCAGCAGTTTGGTGGTCAACCCGGGTGGCTACACCTTC
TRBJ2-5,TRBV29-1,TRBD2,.,CSCRGEIRETQYF,TGCAGCTGTCGGGGGGAGATTAGGGAGACCCAGTACTTC
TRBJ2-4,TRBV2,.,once,CATQREGRNIQYF,TGTGCCACCCAGAGAGAGGGGAGGAACATTCAGTACTTC
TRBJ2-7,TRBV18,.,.,CASSPPVQAGTYEQYF,TGTGCCAGCTCACCACCTGTACAAGCGGGTACCTACGAGCAGTACTTC
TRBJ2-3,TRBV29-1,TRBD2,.,CSVEVSGGPDTQYF,TGCAGCGTTGAAGTGTCGGGAGGGCCAGATACGCAGTATTTT
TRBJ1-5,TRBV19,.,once,CASRSTGPLNQPQHF,TGTGCCAGTAGGAGCACAGGGCCCCTTAATCAGCCCCAGCATTTT
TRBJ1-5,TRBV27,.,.,CASSLTGFGQPQHF,TGTGCCAGCAGTTTAACAGGGTTCGGTCAGCCCCAGCATTTT
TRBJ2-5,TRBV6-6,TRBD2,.,CASTPGGGRGETQYF,TGTGCCAGCACCCCGGGGGGGGGAAGAGGAGAGACCCAGTACTTC
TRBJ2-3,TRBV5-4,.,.,CASSSSGYTDTQYF,TGTGCCAGCAGCTCGAGCGGTTACACAGATACGCAGTATTTT
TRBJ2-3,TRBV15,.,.,CATSRDLAGRSTDTQYF,TGTGCCACCAGCAGAGATCTCGCAGGGCGAAGCACAGATACGCAGTATTTT
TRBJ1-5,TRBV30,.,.,CAWSWGGVSNQPQHF,TGTGCCTGGAGTTGGGGAGGGGTTAGCAATCAGCCCCAGCATTTT
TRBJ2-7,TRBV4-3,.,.,CASSQDGDPSYEQYF,TGCGCCAGCAGCCAAGATGGAGACCCCTCCTACGAGCAGTACTTC
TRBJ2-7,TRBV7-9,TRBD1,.,CASSRDRVGYEQYF,TGTGCCAGCAGCAGAGACAGGGTCGGCTACGAGCAGTACTTC
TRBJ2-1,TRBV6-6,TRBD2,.,CASSSLGVKSGGPISSYNEQFF,TGTGCCAGCAGCTCCCTGGGGGTAAAAAGCGGGGGGCCGATTAGCTCCTACAATGAGCAGTTCTTC
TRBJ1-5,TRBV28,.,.,CASSLSVPGLSSNQPQHF,TGTGCCAGCAGTTTATCGGTCCCAGGCCTGTCAAGCAATCAGCCCCAGCATTTT
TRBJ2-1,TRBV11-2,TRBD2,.,CASSPPGSGETYNEQFF,TGTGCCAGCAGCCCTCCTGGGAGCGGGGAGACCTACAATGAGCAGTTCTTC